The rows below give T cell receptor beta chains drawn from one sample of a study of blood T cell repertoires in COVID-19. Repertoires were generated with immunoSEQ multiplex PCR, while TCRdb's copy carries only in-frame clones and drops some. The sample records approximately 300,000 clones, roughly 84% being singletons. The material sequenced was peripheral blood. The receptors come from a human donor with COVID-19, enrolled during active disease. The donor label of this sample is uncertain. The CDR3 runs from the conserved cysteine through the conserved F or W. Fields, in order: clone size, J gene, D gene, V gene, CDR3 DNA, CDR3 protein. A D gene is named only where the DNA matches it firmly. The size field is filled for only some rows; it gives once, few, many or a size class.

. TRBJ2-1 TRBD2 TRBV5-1 TGCGCCAGCAGCTCGGGGACTAGCGGGAGGGCCCGGGATGAGCAGTTCTTC CASSSGTSGRARDEQFF
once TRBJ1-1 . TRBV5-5 TGTGCCAGCAGCTTGGACAGAGACACTGAAGCTTTCTTT CASSLDRDTEAFF
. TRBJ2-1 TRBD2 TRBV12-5 TGTGCTAGTGGTCAGACTAGCGTCTACAATGAGCAGTTCTTC CASGQTSVYNEQFF
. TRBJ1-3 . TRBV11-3 TGTGCCAGCAGCCACGACAGAGGAAACACCATATATTTT CASSHDRGNTIYF
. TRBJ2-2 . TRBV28 TGTGCCAGCATACCCAGGGGTCGGAGCGGCACCGGGGAGCTGTTTTTT CASIPRGRSGTGELFF
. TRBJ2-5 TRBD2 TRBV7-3 TGTGCCAGCAGCTCAACGGACCGAGCGGGAGAGGCCCAGTACTTC CASSSTDRAGEAQYF
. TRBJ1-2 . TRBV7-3 TGTGCCAGCAGCCAAACAGGGACGGACTATGGCTACACCTTC CASSQTGTDYGYTF
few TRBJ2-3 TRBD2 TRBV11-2 TGTGCCAGCAGCTTAGGGGCGGGAGGGGGCACAGATACGCAGTATTTT CASSLGAGGGTDTQYF
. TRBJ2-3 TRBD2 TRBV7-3 TGTGCCAGCAGCTTTTTCGGACTAGCGGGAGGCCAGGGAGGGGCAGATACGCAGTATTTT CASSFFGLAGGQGGADTQYF
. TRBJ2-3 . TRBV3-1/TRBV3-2 TGTGCCAGCAGCCGGAGCGGTAGCACAGATACGCAGTATTTT CASSRSGSTDTQYF
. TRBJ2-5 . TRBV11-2 TGTGCCAGCAGTATGGGATTAGCGGAAGAGACCCAGTACTTC CASSMGLAEETQYF
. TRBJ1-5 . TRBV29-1 TGCAGCGTTCCCACAGGGCAGGGCAATCAGCCCCAGCATTTT CSVPTGQGNQPQHF
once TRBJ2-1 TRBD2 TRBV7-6 TGTGCCAGCAGCCCCGCCATTCCGCTAGCGGGAGGCAATGAGCAGTTCTTC CASSPAIPLAGGNEQFF
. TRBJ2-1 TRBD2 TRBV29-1 TGCAGCGTCGCAAAACGACTAGCGGGGCACAATGAGCAGTTCTTC CSVAKRLAGHNEQFF
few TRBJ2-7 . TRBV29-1 TGCAGCGTTGATCCTGGGCAGGGAAACGAGCAGTACTTC CSVDPGQGNEQYF
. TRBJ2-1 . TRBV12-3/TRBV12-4 TGTGCCAGCAGCGAACAAAATGGCAATGAGCAGTTCTTC CASSEQNGNEQFF
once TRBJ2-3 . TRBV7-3 TGTGCCAGCAGCTTCAGGGGCACAGATACGCAGTATTTT CASSFRGTDTQYF
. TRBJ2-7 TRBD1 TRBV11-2 TGTGCCAGCAGCTTAGAAGGACAGGCGGCCTACGAGCAGTACTTC CASSLEGQAAYEQYF
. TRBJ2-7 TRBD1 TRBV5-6 TGTGCCAGCAGCTTGCCCCAAGTACAGGGGGGCAGCTACGAGCAGTACTTC CASSLPQVQGGSYEQYF
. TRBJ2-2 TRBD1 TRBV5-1 TGCGCCAGCAGCTTCGAGGGGGCTAAGACCACCGGGGAGCTGTTTTTT CASSFEGAKTTGELFF
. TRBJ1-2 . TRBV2 TGTGCCAGCAGGGTAGGGGTAGGCAACTATGGCTACACCTTC CASRVGVGNYGYTF
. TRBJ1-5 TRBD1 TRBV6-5 TGTGCCGTCCATAACAGGGGAGTGAGCAATCAGCCCCAGCATTTT CAVHNRGVSNQPQHF
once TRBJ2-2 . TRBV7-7 TGTGCTAGCAGCTTAAATTTCGGGGATGTCACCGGGGAGCTGTTTTTT CASSLNFGDVTGELFF
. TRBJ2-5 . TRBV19 TGTGCCAGTAGTATCGGTTACGGCGGGAACCACCAAGAGACCCAGTACTTC CASSIGYGGNHQETQYF